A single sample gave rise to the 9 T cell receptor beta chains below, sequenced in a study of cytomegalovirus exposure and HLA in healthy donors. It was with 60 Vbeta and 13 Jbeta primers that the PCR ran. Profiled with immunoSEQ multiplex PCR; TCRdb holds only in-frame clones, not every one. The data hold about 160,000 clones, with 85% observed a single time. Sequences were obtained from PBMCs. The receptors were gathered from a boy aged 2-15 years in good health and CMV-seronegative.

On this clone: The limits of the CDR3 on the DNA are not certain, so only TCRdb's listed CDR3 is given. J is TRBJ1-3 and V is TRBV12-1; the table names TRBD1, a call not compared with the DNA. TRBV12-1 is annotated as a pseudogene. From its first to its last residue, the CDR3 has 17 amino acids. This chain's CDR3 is CASSFRARGISGNTIYF.

DNA of the CDR3: TGTGCCACCAGCAGAGAGGACAGGGGGCTTTACTATGGCTACACCTTC. It yields the protein CATSREDRGLYYGYTF. The rearrangement links TRBV15 to TRBJ1-2, with 11 nucleotides matching TRBD1. J lost 3 bases, V lost 0 bases, and 3 bases had no gene match. This CDR3 has 16 amino acids. CDR1 is LNHNV, CDR2 YYDKDF, per germline (reference sequence).

The CDR3 here is CACSDRGDTQYF. DNA of the CDR3: TGTGCCTGTTCGGACAGGGGGGATACGCAGTATTTT. The rearrangement joins TRBV30 to TRBJ2-3; TRBD1 matches 10 bases. This CDR3 has 12 amino acids. The germline gives CDR1 GTSNPN, CDR2 SVGIG (reference sequence). The V gene end was trimmed by 6 bases and the J gene end by 6 bases; junction bases not matched to a gene: 3.

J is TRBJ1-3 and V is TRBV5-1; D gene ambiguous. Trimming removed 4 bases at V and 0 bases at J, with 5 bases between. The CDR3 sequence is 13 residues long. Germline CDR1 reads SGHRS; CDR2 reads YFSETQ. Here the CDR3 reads CASSAYSGNTIYF. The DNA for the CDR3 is TGCGCCAGCAGCGCGTACTCTGGAAACACCATATATTTT.

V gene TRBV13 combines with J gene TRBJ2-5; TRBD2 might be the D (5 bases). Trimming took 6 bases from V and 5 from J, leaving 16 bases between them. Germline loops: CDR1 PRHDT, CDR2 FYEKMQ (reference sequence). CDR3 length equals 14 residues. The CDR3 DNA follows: TGTGCCAGCAGATCCCTGGCCGGGGTGGAGACCCAGTACTTC. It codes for CASRSLAGVETQYF.

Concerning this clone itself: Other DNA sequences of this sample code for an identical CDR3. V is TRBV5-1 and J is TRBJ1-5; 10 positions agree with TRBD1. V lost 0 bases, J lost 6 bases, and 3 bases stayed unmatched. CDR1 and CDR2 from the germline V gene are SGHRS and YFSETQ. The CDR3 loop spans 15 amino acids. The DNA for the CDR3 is TGCGCCAGCAGCTTGGGGGACAGGGGATCTCAGCCCCAGCATTTT. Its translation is CASSLGDRGSQPQHF. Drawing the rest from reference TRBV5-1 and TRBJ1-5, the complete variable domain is KAGVTQTPRYLIKTRGQQVTLSCSPISGHRSVSWYQQTPGQGLQFLFEYFSETQRNKGNFPGRFSGRQFSNSRSEMNVSTLELGDSALYLCASSLGDRGSQPQHFGDGTRLSIL.

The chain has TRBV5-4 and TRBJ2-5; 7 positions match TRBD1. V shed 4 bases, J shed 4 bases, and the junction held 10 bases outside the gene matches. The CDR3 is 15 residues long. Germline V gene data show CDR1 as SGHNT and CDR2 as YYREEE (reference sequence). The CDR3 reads CASSGGKGAGETQYF. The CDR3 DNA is TGTGCCAGCAGCGGGGGCAAGGGGGCGGGAGAGACCCAGTACTTC.

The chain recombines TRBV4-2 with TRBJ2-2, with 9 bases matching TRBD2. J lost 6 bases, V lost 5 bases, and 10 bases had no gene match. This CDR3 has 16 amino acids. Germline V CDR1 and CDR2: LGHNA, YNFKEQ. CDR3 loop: CASSSSDSGSAGELFF. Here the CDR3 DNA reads TGTGCCAGCAGCTCCAGTGATAGCGGGAGTGCCGGGGAGCTGTTTTTT.

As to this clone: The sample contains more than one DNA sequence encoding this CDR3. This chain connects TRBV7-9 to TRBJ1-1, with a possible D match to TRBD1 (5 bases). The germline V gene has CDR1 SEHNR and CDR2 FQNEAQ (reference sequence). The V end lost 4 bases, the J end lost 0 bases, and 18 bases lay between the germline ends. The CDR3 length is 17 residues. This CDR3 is CASSSGGGWDMNTEAFF. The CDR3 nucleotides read TGTGCCAGCAGCTCAGGCGGGGGATGGGATATGAACACTGAAGCTTTCTTT.